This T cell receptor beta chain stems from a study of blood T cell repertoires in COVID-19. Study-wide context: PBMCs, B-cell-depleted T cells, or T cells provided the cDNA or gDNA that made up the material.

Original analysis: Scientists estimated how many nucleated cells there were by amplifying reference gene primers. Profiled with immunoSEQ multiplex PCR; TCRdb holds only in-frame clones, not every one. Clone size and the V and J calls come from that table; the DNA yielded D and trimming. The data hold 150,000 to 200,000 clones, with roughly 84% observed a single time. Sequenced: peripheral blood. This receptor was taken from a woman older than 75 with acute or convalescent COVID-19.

The CDR3 region is CATARGEETQYF. The DNA of the CDR3 is TGTGCCACCGCTCGGGGGGAAGAGACCCAGTACTTC. The J gene is TRBJ2-5, the V gene TRBV5-6; TRBD2 matches at 7 bases. Germline CDR1 SGHDT, CDR2 YYEEEE. The CDR3 contains 12 residues. V lost 9 bases, J lost 3 bases, and 5 bases stayed unmatched.